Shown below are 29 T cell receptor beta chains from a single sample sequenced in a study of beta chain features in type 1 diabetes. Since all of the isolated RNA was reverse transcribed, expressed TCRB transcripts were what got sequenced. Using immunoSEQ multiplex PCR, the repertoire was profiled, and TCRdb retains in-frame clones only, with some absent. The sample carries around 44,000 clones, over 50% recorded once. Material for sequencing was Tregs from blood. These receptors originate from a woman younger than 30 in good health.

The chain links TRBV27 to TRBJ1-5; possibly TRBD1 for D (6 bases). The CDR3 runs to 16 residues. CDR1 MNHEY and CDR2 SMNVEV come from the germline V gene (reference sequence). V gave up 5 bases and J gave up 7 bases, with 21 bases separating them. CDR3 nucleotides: TGTGCCAGCAGTCAAACACGGGACAAAAGGGAACAGCCCCAGCATTTT. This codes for CASSQTRDKREQPQHF.

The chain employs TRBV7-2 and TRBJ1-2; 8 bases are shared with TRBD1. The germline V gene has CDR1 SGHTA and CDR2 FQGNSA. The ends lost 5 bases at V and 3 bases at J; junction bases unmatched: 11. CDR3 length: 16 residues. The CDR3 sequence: CASSATGQGGYYGYTF. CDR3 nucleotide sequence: TGTGCCAGCAGCGCCACCGGACAGGGAGGATACTATGGCTACACCTTC.

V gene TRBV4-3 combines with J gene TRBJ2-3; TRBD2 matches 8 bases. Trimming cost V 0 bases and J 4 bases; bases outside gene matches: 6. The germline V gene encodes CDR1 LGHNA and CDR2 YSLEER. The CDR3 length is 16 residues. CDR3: CASSQDLAGGSDTQYF. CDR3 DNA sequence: TGCGCCAGCAGCCAAGATTTGGCGGGGGGATCAGATACGCAGTATTTT.

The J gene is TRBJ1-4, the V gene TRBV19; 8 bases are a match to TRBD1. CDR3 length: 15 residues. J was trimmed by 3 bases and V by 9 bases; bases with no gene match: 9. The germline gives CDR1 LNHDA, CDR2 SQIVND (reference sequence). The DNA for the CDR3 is TGTGCCAGCACTCCCCTGGGACAGGCTAATGAAAAACTGTTTTTT. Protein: CASTPLGQANEKLFF. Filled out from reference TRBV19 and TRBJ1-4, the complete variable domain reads DGGITQSPKYLFRKEGQNVTLSCEQNLNHDAMYWYRQDPGQGLRLIYYSQIVNDFQKGDIAEGYSVSREKKESFPLTVTSAQKNPTAFYLCASTPLGQANEKLFFGSGTQLSVL.

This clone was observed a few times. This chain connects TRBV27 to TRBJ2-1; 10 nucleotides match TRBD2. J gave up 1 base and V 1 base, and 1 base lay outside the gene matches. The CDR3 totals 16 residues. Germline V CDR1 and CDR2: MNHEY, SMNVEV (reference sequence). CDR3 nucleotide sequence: TGTGCCAGCAGTTTATTTAGCGGGAGGTCCTACAATGAGCAGTTCTTC. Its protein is CASSLFSGRSYNEQFF.

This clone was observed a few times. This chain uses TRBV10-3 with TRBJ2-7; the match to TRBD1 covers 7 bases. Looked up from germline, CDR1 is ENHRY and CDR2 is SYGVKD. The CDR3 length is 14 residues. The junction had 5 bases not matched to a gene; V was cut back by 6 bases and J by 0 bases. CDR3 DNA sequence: TGTGCCATCAGAGGCGACAGGGCCTCCTACGAGCAGTACTTC. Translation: CAIRGDRASYEQYF.

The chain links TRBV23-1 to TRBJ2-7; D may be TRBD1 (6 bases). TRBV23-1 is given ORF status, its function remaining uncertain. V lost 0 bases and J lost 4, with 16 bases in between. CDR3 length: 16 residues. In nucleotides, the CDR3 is TGCGCCAGCAGTCAATCGGGGGCGGTAAAGGCGTACGAGCAGTACTTC. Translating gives CASSQSGAVKAYEQYF.

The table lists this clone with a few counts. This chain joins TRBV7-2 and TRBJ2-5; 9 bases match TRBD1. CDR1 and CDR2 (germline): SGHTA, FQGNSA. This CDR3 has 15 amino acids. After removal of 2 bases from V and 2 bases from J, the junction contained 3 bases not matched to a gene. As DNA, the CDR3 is TGTGCCAGCAGCTTAATGGGACAGGGACAAGAGACCCAGTACTTC. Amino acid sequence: CASSLMGQGQETQYF.

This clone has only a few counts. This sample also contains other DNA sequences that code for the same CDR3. CDR3 sequence (DNA): TGTGCCAGCACTGGACAGGGGGATCAGCCCCAGCATTTT. Translating it yields CASTGQGDQPQHF. The chain links TRBV2 to TRBJ1-5, with 10 bases lining up with TRBD1. The germline gives CDR1 SNHLY, CDR2 FYNNEI. This CDR3 has 13 residues. The junction had 2 bases not matched to a gene; V was cut back by 7 bases and J by 5 bases. The full variable domain, completed using reference TRBV2 and TRBJ1-5, is EPEVTQTPSHQVTQMGQEVILRCVPISNHLYFYWYRQILGQKVEFLVSFYNNEISEKSEIFDDQFSVERPDGSNFTLKIRSTKLEDSAMYFCASTGQGDQPQHFGDGTRLSIL.

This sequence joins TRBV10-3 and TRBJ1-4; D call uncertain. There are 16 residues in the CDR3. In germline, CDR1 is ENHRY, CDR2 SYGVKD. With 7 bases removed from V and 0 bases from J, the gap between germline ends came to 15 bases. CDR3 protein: CAIKAHKGATNEKLFF. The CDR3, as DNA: TGTGCCATCAAGGCACATAAGGGAGCAACTAATGAAAAACTGTTTTTT.

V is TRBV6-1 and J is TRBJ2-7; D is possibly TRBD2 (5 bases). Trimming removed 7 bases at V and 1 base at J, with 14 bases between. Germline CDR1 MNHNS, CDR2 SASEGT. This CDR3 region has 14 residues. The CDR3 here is CASKEVSGSYEQYF. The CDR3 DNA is TGTGCCAGCAAGGAAGTAAGCGGATCCTACGAGCAGTACTTC.

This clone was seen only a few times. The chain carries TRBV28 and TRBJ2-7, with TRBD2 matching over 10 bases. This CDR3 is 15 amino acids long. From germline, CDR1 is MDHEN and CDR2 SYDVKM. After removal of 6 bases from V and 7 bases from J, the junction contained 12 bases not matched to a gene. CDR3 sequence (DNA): TGTGCCAGCAGCCCCCGACTAGCGGGCTTGGGGGAGCAGTACTTC. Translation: CASSPRLAGLGEQYF. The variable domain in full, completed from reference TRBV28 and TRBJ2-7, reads DVKVTQSSRYLVKRTGEKVFLECVQDMDHENMFWYRQDPGLGLRLIYFSYDVKMKEKGDIPEGYSVSREKKERFSLILESASTNQTSMYLCASSPRLAGLGEQYFGPGTRLTVT.

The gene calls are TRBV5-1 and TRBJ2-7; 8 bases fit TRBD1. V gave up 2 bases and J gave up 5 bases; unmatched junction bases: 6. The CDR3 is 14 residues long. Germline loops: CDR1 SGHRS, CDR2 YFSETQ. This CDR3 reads CASSLLQGADEQYF. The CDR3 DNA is TGCGCCAGCAGCTTACTCCAGGGGGCCGACGAGCAGTACTTC.

The DNA for the CDR3 is TGTGCCAGCAGCTTAGCTCGGGGGGGGTACGAGCAGTACTTC. Encoded protein: CASSLARGGYEQYF. The chain recombines TRBV11-2 with TRBJ2-7; 8 bases match TRBD2. V trimming: 1 base; J trimming: 4 bases; junction bases outside the gene matches: 3. In germline, CDR1 is SGHAT, CDR2 FQNNGV. The CDR3 is 14 residues long.

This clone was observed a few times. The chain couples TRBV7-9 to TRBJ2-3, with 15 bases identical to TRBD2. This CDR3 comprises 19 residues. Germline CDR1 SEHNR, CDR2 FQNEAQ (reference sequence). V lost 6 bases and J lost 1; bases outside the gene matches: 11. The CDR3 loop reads CASSLGLAGGRMGTDTQYF. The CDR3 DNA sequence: TGTGCCAGCAGTTTGGGACTAGCGGGAGGACGGATGGGCACAGATACGCAGTATTTT.

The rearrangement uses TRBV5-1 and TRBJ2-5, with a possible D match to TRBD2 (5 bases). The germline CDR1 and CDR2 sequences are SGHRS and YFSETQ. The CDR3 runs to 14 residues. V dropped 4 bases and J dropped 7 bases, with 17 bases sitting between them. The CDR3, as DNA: TGCGCCAGCAGCAGTATTGGAGGCCAAAGGACCCAGTACTTC. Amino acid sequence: CASSSIGGQRTQYF.

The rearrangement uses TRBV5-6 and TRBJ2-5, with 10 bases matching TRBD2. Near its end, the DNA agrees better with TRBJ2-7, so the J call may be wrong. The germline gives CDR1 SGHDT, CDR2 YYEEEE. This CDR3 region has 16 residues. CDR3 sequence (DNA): TGTGCCAGCAGCTTGGAGGGGACTAGCGAGTTCAACGAGCAGTACTTC. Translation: CASSLEGTSEFNEQYF.

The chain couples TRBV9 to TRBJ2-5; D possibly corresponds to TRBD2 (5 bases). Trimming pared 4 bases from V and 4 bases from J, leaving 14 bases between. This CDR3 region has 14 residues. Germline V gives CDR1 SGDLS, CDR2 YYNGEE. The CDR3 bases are TGTGCCAGCAGCCGTAGAGAGGGCAGAGAGACCCAGTACTTC. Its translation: CASSRREGRETQYF.

In DNA form, the CDR3 reads TGTGCCAGCAAAAAGGCGGGATGGGAGACCCAGTACTTC. Its protein is CASKKAGWETQYF. The chain joins TRBV6-5 to TRBJ2-5; D is perhaps TRBD2 (6 bases). Germline V gene sequence: CDR1 MNHEY, CDR2 SVGAGI. The CDR3 has 13 residues. Trimming took off 7 bases at V and 5 bases at J, with 14 bases between the two ends.

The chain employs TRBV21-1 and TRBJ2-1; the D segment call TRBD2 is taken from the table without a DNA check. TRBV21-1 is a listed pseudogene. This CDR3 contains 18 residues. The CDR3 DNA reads TGTGCCAGCAGACCCGACCTAGCGGGAGCTGGCTCCTACAATGAGCAGTTCTTC. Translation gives CASRPDLAGAGSYNEQFF.

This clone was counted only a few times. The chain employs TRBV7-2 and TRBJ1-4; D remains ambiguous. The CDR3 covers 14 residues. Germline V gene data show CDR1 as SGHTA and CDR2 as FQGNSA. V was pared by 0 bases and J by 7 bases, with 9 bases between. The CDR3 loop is CASSLASRGEKLFF. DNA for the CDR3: TGTGCCAGCAGCTTAGCCTCCCGAGGTGAAAAACTGTTTTTT. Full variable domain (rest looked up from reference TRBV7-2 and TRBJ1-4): GAGVSQSPSNKVTEKGKDVELRCDPISGHTALYWYRQSLGQGLEFLIYFQGNSAPDKSGLPSDRFSAERTGGSVSTLTIQRTQQEDSAVYLCASSLASRGEKLFFGSGTQLSVL.

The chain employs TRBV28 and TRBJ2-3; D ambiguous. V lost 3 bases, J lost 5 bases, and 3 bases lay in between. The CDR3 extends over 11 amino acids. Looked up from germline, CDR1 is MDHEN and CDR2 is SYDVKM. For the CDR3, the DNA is TGTGCCAGCAGTTTCGGAGATACGCAGTATTTT. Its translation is CASSFGDTQYF.

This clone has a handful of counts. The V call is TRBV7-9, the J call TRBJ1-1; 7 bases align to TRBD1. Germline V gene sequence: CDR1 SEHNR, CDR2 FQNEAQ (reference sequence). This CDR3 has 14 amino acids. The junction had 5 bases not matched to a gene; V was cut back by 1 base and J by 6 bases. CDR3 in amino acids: CASSLEAQGSEAFF. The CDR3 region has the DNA TGTGCCAGCAGCTTAGAGGCACAGGGGTCTGAAGCTTTCTTT. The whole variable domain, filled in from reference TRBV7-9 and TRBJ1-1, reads DTGVSQNPRHKITKRGQNVTFRCDPISEHNRLYWYRQTLGQGPEFLTYFQNEAQLEKSRLLSDRFSAERPKGSFSTLEIQRTEQGDSAMYLCASSLEAQGSEAFFGQGTRLTVV.

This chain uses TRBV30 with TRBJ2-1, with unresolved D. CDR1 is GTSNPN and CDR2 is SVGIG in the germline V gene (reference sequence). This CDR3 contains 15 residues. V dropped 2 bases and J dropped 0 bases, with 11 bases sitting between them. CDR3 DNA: TGTGCCTGGAGTATCGGAGCTAGCTCCTACAATGAGCAGTTCTTC. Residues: CAWSIGASSYNEQFF.

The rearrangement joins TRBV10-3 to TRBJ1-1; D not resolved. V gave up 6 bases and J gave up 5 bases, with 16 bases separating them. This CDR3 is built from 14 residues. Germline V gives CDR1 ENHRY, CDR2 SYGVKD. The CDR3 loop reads CAIRRAGVGTEAFF. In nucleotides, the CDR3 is TGTGCCATCAGGAGGGCTGGGGTCGGGACTGAAGCTTTCTTT.

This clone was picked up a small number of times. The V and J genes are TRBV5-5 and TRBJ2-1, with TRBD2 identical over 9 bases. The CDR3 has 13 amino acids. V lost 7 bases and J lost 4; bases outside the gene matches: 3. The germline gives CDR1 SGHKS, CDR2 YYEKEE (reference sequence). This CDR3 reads CASGLALYNEQFF. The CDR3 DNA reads TGTGCCAGCGGACTAGCGCTATACAATGAGCAGTTCTTC.

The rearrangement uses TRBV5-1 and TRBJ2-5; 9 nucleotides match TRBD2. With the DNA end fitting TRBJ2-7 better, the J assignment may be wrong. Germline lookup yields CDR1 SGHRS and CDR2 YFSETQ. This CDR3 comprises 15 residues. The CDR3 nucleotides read TGCGCCAGCAGCTCCAGACTAGCGGAACCCTACGAGCAGTACTTC. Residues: CASSSRLAEPYEQYF.

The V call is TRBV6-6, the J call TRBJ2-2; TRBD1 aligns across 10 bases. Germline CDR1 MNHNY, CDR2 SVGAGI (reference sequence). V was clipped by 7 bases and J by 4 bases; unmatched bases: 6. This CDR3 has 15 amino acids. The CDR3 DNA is TGTGCCAGCACCCGGACAGGGGGAGTCACCGGGGAGCTGTTTTTT. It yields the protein CASTRTGGVTGELFF.

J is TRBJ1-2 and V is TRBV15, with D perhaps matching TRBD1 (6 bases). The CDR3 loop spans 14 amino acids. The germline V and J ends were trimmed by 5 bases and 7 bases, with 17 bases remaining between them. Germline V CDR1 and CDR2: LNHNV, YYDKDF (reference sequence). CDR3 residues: CATSRGGALFGYTF. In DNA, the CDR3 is TGTGCCACCAGCCGGGGGGGCGCCTTGTTTGGCTACACCTTC.